This T cell receptor beta chain was obtained from a study of CXCR3-negative and CXCR3-positive naive CD8 T cells. General study findings and limits: More hydrophobic TRB CDR3s occurred in CXCR3-positive than in CXCR3-negative naive cells.

The TRB cDNA libraries were prepared by 5' RACE with UMI labels. TCRdb re-called the 5' RACE reads and shows each CDR3 protein once, DNA omitted. The sample shows 100,000 to 150,000 distinct CDR3 sequences, and less than 0.3% sits with its ten largest clones. The germline gives CDR1 SEHNR, CDR2 FQNEAQ (reference sequence). The CDR3 consists of 14 residues. Note on this clonotype: What it binds is not known.

Sample: naive CXCR3- CD8+ T cells from blood. Subset described: CD45RO-CCR7+CD27+CD95- naive CD8+ T cells lacking CXCR3 (TNR3-). V is TRBV7-9 and J is TRBJ2-1; TCRdb names TRBD1, which stays unverified in the absence of DNA. This clonotype was obtained from a human donor in good health. Some clones in this sample may be carry-over from other donors' samples. The CDR3 sequence: CASSSQGPYNEQFF.